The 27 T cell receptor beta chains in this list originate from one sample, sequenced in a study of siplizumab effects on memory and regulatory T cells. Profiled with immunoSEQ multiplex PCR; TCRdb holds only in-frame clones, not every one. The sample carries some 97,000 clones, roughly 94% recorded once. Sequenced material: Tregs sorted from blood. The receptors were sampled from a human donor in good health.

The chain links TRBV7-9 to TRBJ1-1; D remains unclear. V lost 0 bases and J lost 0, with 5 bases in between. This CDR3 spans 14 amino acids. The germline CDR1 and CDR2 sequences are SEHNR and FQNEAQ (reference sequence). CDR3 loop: CASSLAPLNTEAFF. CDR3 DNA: TGTGCCAGCAGCTTAGCGCCCCTGAACACTGAAGCTTTCTTT.

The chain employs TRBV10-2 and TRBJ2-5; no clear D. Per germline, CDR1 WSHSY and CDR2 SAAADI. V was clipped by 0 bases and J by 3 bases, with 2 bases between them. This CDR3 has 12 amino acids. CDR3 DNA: TGCGCCAGCAGTGAGTCGGAAGAGACCCAGTACTTC. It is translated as CASSESEETQYF.

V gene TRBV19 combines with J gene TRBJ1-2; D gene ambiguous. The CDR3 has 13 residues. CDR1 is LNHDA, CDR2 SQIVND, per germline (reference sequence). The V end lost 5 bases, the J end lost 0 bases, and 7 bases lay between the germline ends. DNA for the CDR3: TGTGCCAGTAGTCGAAGGACTAACTATGGCTACACCTTC. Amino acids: CASSRRTNYGYTF.

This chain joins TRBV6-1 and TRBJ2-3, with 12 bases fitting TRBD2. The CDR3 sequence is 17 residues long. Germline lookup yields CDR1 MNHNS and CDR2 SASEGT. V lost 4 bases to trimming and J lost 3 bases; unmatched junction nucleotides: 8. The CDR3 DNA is TGTGCCAGCAGTGGTCTGACTAGCGGGAGTAGGACAGATACGCAGTATTTT. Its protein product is CASSGLTSGSRTDTQYF.

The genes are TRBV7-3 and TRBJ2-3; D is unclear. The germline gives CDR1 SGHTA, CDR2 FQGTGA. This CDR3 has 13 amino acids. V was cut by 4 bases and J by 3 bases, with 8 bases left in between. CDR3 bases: TGTGCCAGCAGCTCGACGGGTACAGATACGCAGTATTTT. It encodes CASSSTGTDTQYF.

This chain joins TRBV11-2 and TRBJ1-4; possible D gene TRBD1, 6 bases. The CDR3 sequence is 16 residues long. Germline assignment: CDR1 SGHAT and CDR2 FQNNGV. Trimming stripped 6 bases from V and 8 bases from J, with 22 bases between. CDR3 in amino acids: CASRAGPQGIREKLFF. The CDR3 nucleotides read TGTGCCAGCAGGGCCGGTCCTCAGGGGATTCGGGAAAAACTGTTTTTT.

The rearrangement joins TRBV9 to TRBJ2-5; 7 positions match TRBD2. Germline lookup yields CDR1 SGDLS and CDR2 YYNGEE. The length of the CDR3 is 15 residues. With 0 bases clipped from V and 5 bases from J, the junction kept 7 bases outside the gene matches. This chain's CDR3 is CASSVGGRAWETQYF. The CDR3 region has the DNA TGTGCCAGCAGCGTAGGGGGGAGGGCCTGGGAGACCCAGTACTTC. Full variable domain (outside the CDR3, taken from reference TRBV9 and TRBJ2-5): DSGVTQTPKHLITATGQRVTLRCSPRSGDLSVYWYQQSLDQGLQFLIQYYNGEERAKGNILERFSAQQFPDLHSELNLSSLELGDSALYFCASSVGGRAWETQYFGPGTRLLVL.

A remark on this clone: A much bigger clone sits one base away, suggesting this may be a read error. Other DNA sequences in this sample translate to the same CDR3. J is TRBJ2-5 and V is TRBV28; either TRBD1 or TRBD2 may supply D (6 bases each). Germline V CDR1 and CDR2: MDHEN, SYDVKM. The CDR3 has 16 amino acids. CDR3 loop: CASSARGQLKRVTQYF. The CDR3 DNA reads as TGTGCCAGCAGTGCCCGGGGGCAGCTCAAGAGAGTAACCCAATACTTC.

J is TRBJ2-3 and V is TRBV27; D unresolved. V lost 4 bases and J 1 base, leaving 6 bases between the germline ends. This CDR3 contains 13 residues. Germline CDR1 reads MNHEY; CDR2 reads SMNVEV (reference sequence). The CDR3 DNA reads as TGTGCCAGCAGTTGGTCCCGCACAGATACGCAGTATTTT. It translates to CASSWSRTDTQYF.

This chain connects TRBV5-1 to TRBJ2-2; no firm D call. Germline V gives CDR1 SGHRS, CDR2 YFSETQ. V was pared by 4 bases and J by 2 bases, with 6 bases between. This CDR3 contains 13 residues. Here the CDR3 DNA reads TGCGCCAGCAGCCCACAAAACACCGGGGAGCTGTTTTTT. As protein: CASSPQNTGELFF.

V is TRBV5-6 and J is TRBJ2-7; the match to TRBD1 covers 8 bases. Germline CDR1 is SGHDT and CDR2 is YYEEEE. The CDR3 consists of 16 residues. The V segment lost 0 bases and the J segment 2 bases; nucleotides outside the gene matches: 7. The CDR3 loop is CASSLGTGLRTYEQYF. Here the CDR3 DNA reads TGTGCCAGCAGCTTGGGGACAGGGCTCAGAACCTACGAGCAGTACTTC.

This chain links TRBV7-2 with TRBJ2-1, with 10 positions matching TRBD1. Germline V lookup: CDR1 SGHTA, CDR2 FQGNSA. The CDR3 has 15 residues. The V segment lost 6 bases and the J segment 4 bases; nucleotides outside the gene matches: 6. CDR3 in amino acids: CASSFDRGLYNEQFF. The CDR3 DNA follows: TGTGCCAGCAGTTTCGACAGGGGGCTTTACAATGAGCAGTTCTTC. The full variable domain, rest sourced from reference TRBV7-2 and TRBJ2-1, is GAGVSQSPSNKVTEKGKDVELRCDPISGHTALYWYRQSLGQGLEFLIYFQGNSAPDKSGLPSDRFSAERTGGSVSTLTIQRTQQEDSAVYLCASSFDRGLYNEQFFGPGTRLTVL.

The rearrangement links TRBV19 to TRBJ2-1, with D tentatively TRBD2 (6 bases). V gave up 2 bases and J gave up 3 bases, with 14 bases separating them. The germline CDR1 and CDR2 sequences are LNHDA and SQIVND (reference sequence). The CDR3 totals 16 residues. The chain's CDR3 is CASSISGVRVYNEQFF. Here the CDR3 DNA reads TGTGCCAGTAGTATATCGGGAGTGAGGGTCTACAATGAGCAGTTCTTC.

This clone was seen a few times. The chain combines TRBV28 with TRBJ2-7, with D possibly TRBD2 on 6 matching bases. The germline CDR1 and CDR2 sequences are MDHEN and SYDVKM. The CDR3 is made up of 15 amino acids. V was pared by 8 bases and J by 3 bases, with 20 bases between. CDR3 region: CASGRGGAGNYEQYF. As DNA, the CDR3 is TGTGCCAGCGGCCGCGGAGGCGCGGGGAACTACGAGCAGTACTTC.

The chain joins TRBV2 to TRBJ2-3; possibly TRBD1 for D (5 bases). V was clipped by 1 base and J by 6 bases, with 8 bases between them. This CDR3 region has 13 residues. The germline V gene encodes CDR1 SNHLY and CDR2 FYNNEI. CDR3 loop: CASSEVQGDTQYF. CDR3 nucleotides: TGTGCCAGCAGTGAAGTTCAGGGCGATACGCAGTATTTT.

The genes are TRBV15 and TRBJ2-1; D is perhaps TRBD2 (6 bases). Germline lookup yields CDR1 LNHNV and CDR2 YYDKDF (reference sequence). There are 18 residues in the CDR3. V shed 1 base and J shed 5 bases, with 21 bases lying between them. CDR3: CATSRVAPIAVRNNEQFF. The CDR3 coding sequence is TGTGCCACCAGCAGAGTCGCCCCCATAGCGGTGAGGAACAATGAGCAGTTCTTC.

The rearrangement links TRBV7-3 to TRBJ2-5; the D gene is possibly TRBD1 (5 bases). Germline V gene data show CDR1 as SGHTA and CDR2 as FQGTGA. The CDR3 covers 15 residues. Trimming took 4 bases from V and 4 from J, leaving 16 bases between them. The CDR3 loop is CASSSAQGSGETQYF. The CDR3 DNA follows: TGTGCCAGCAGCTCCGCCCAGGGATCCGGAGAGACCCAGTACTTC.

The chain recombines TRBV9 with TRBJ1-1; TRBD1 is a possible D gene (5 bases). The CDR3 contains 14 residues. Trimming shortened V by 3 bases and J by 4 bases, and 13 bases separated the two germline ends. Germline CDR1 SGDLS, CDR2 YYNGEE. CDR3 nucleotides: TGTGCCAGCAGCGCGGGGCCTAGGGGCACTGAAGCTTTCTTT. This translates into CASSAGPRGTEAFF.

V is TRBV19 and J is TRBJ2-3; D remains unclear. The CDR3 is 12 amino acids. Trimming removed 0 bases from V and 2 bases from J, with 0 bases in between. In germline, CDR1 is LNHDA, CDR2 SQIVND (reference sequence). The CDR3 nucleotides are TGTGCCAGTAGTATAGACACAGATACGCAGTATTTT. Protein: CASSIDTDTQYF.

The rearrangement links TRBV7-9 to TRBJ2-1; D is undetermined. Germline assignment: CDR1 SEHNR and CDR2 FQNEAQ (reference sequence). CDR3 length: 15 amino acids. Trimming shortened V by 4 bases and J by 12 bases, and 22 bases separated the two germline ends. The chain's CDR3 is CASSSPVGPTRRQFF. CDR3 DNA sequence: TGTGCCAGCAGCTCCCCCGTAGGACCGACTCGGCGGCAGTTCTTC.

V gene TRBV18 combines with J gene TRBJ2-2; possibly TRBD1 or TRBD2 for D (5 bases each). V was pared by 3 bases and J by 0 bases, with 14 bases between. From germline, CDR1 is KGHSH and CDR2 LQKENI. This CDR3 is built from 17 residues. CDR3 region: CASSPRGALTNTGELFF. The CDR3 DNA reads TGTGCCAGCTCACCGCGAGGGGCCTTAACGAACACCGGGGAGCTGTTTTTT. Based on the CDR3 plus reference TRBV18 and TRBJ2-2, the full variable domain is NAGVMQNPRHLVRRRGQEARLRCSPMKGHSHVYWYRQLPEEGLKFMVYLQKENIIDESGMPKERFSAEFPKEGPSILRIQQVVRGDSAAYFCASSPRGALTNTGELFFGEGSRLTVL.

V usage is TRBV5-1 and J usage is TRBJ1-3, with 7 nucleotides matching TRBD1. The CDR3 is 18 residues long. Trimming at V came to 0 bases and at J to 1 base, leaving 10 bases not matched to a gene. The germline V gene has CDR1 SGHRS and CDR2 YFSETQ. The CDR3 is CASSLVRDSSFSGNTIYF. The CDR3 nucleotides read TGCGCCAGCAGCTTGGTTCGGGACAGCTCCTTTTCTGGAAACACCATATATTTT.

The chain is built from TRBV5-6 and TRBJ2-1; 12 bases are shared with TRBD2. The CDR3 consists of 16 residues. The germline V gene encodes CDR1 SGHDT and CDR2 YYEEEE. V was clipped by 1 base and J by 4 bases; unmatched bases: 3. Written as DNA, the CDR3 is TGTGCCAGCAGCTTGACTAGCGGGAGGTTGTACAATGAGCAGTTCTTC. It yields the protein CASSLTSGRLYNEQFF.

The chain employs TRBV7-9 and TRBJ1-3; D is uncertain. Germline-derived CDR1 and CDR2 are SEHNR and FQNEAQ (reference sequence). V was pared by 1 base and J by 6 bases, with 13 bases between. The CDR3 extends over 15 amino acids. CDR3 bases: TGTGCCAGCAGCTTAGATGCCCAGTCGGAAAACACCATATATTTT. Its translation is CASSLDAQSENTIYF.

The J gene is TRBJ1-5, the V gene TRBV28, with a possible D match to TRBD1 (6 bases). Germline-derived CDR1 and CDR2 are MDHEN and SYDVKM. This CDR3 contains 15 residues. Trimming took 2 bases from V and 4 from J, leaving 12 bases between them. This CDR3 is CASSLVPGANQPQHF. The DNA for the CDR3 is TGTGCCAGCAGTTTAGTGCCGGGGGCAAATCAGCCCCAGCATTTT.

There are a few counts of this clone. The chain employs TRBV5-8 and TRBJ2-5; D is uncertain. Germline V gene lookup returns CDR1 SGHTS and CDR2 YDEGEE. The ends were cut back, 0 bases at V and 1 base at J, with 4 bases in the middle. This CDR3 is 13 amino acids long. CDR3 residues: CASSLGFQETQYF. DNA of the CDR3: TGTGCCAGCAGCTTGGGGTTCCAAGAGACCCAGTACTTC.

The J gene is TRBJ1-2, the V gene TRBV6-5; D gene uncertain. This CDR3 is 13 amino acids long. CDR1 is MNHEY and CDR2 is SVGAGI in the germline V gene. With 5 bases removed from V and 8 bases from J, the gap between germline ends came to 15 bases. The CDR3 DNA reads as TGTGCCAGCAGTAGAACAGCCACCTGGGGCTACACCTTC. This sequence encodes CASSRTATWGYTF.